A selection of T cell receptor beta chains follows, all from one sample in a study of CD8+ T cells in alopecia areata. The data were produced by immunoSEQ multiplex PCR, yet TCRdb's version contains in-frame clones alone and is incomplete. The sample contains about 190,000 clones, roughly 64% of which appear only once. The source material was CD8+ T cells sorted from blood, sampled at week 24, from a patient treated with tofacitinib. The receptors originated from a human donor with alopecia areata. The CDR3 runs from the conserved cysteine through the conserved F or W. A D gene is named only where the DNA matches it firmly.

CDR3 protein | V gene | CDR3 length | J gene | D gene
CASSTGTGGSYEQYF | TRBV19 | 15 | TRBJ2-7 | TRBD1
CASSVGTGQYSNQPQHF | TRBV9 | 17 | TRBJ1-5 | TRBD1
CASSFLTTTRLYNEQFF | TRBV7-6 | 17 | TRBJ2-1 | NA
CASSDLGLRYEQYF | TRBV2 | 14 | TRBJ2-7 | TRBD2
CATTDRENSYEQYF | TRBV25-1 | 14 | TRBJ2-7 | TRBD1
CASSFGSSEAFF | TRBV5-6 | 12 | TRBJ1-1 | NA
CASSLAGGAGYNEQFF | TRBV11-2 | 16 | TRBJ2-1 | NA
CASSLVAGESRHEQYF | TRBV13 | 16 | TRBJ2-7 | NA
CASSSNPGLAAHQETQYF | TRBV9 | 18 | TRBJ2-5 | TRBD2
CASSQAQSYEQYF | TRBV4-1 | 13 | TRBJ2-7 | NA
CASSLVRNEMGYF | TRBV7-9 | 13 | TRBJ2-3 | NA
CASGLSWDRENEQYF | TRBV12-5 | 15 | TRBJ2-7 | TRBD1
CASSLVIAGAQETQYF | TRBV5-1 | 16 | TRBJ2-5 | TRBD2
CASSFRGLADSTDTQYF | TRBV19 | 17 | TRBJ2-3 | TRBD2
CSVEVGGANVLTF | TRBV29-1 | 13 | TRBJ2-6 | NA
CASSLVEHYEQYF | TRBV13 | 13 | TRBJ2-7 | NA
CAWTFYNSPLHF | TRBV30 | 12 | TRBJ1-6 | NA
CASSLGVWNGGSTGELFF | TRBV7-9 | 18 | TRBJ2-2 | NA
CASMRVAGPNPPYNEQFF | TRBV27 | 18 | TRBJ2-1 | TRBD2
CASSSQQGPTYNEQFF | TRBV11-2 | 16 | TRBJ2-1 | NA
CAWRTGGNTEAFF | TRBV30 | 13 | TRBJ1-1 | TRBD1
CASTLDREETQYF | TRBV13 | 13 | TRBJ2-5 | NA
CASSPTPGHDNTGELFF | TRBV4-1 | 17 | TRBJ2-2 | NA
CASSLSNYGYTF | TRBV5-6 | 12 | TRBJ1-2 | NA
CASSQRSDGGDEQFF | TRBV4-1 | 15 | TRBJ2-1 | NA
CASSLGWGRQPQHF | TRBV13 | 14 | TRBJ1-5 | NA
CASSLGGGQPAPYEQYF | TRBV5-6 | 17 | TRBJ2-7 | NA
CASRDPRFLF | TRBV2 | 10 | TRBJ2-1 | NA
CASSSTGTGGNLNYGYTF | TRBV5-1 | 18 | TRBJ1-2 | TRBD1
CASTVRGPGTEAFF | TRBV7-4 | 14 | TRBJ1-1 | NA
CASSLSWGKGHGYTF | TRBV7-9 | 15 | TRBJ1-2 | NA
CASSDLTSGETQYF | TRBV9 | 14 | TRBJ2-5 | NA
CASSLSRGYTGELFF | TRBV27 | 15 | TRBJ2-2 | NA
CASRSTDTQYF | TRBV25-1 | 11 | TRBJ2-3 | NA
CAWSGDRRDQPQHF | TRBV30 | 14 | TRBJ1-5 | TRBD1
CASSRGNQPQHF | TRBV25-1 | 12 | TRBJ1-5 | TRBD1
CASSGPYLADILETQYF | TRBV25-1 | 17 | TRBJ2-5 | TRBD2
CAWSRNNEQFF | TRBV30 | 11 | TRBJ2-1 | NA
CAVGQGARGYTF | TRBV27 | 12 | TRBJ1-2 | TRBD1
CASSLAQGRRREKLFF | TRBV13 | 16 | TRBJ1-4 | NA
CASSPGTGPRGTGELFF | TRBV7-9 | 17 | TRBJ2-2 | TRBD1
CASSEGTGGATNEKLFF | TRBV13 | 17 | TRBJ1-4 | TRBD1
CASSLGGPYNEQFF | TRBV5-6 | 14 | TRBJ2-1 | NA
CASSPDGMEQYF | TRBV4-1 | 12 | TRBJ2-7 | NA
CASSSSDRERGQPQHF | TRBV7-9 | 16 | TRBJ1-5 | TRBD1